Each of the 6 T cell receptor beta chains below was sequenced from the same sample in a study of control samples from healthy donors and cancer patients. Sequencing used immunoSEQ multiplex PCR; TCRdb keeps in-frame clones, though not all of them. The sample has 150,000 to 200,000 clones; about 87% are singletons. The sequencing sample was made of blood. All receptors derive from a man between 25 and 39 years old in good health.

V usage is TRBV2 and J usage is TRBJ1-1, with D perhaps TRBD1 (6 bases). Germline CDR1 reads SNHLY; CDR2 reads FYNNEI. The germline V and J ends were trimmed by 6 bases and 1 base, with 12 bases remaining between them. This CDR3 contains 14 residues. The CDR3 DNA is TGTGCCAGCAGCGAGACAGGCGGGAACACTGAAGCTTTCTTT. Protein product: CASSETGGNTEAFF.

V usage is TRBV24-1 and J usage is TRBJ1-5, with D uncertain. This CDR3 spans 18 amino acids. V lost 5 bases, J lost 2 bases, and 21 bases lay in between. Germline values: CDR1 KGHDR, CDR2 SFDVKD. The CDR3: CATSAKGRGSFGNQPQHF. The CDR3 coding sequence is TGTGCCACCAGTGCGAAAGGGAGAGGCTCGTTTGGCAATCAGCCCCAGCATTTT.

The rearrangement joins TRBV19 to TRBJ1-1; D gene uncertain. From germline, CDR1 is LNHDA and CDR2 SQIVND (reference sequence). The CDR3 length is 12 residues. With 6 bases removed from V and 5 bases from J, the gap between germline ends came to 10 bases. Written as DNA, the CDR3 is TGTGCCAGTAGCTTCTCCGGGACTGAAGCTTTCTTT. It codes for CASSFSGTEAFF.

The gene calls are TRBV10-3 and TRBJ1-2; no clear D gene. The CDR3 loop spans 13 amino acids. CDR1 and CDR2 (germline): ENHRY, SYGVKD. The V and J ends lost 7 bases and 2 bases respectively, with 11 bases between them. The CDR3 is CAINRPDNYGYTF. CDR3 bases: TGTGCCATCAACCGACCAGACAACTATGGCTACACCTTC.

This chain links TRBV19 with TRBJ1-2, with D possibly matching TRBD1 (6 bases). The germline CDR1 and CDR2 sequences are LNHDA and SQIVND (reference sequence). This CDR3 comprises 13 residues. Trimming left V 8 bases short and J 4 bases short, with 14 bases between. CDR3 coding DNA: TGTGCCAGTGCCTCGCAGGGGTCCTATGGCTACACCTTC. It encodes CASASQGSYGYTF.

The chain couples TRBV2 to TRBJ2-3, with TRBD2 matching over 9 bases. V was clipped by 5 bases and J by 2 bases; unmatched bases: 11. This CDR3 has 17 amino acids. Germline V gives CDR1 SNHLY, CDR2 FYNNEI. This CDR3 is CASSSLKAGGNTDTQYF. CDR3 DNA sequence: TGTGCCAGCAGTTCATTAAAAGCGGGGGGCAACACAGATACGCAGTATTTT.